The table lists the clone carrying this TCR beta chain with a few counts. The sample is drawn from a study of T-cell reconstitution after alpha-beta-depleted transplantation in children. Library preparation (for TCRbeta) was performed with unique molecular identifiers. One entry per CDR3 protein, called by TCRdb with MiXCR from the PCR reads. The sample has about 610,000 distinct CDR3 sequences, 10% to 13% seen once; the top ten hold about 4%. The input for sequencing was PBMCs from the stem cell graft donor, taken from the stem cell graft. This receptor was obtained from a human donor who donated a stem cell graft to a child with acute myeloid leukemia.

CDR3 bases: TGTGCCAGCAGCCAGAGGCTGCTGAACACCGGGGAGCTGTTTTTT. Its translation: CASSQRLLNTGELFF. V gene TRBV3-1 combines with J gene TRBJ2-2; the D is unclear. V lost 3 bases, J lost 1 base, and 9 bases lay in between. Germline V CDR1 and CDR2: LGHDT, YNNKEL (reference sequence). The CDR3 totals 15 residues. The full variable domain, completed using reference TRBV3-1 and TRBJ2-2, is DTAVSQTPKYLVTQMGNDKSIKCEQNLGHDTMYWYKQDSKKFLKIMFSYNNKELIINETVPNRFSPKSPDKAHLNLHINSLELGDSAVYFCASSQRLLNTGELFFGEGSRLTVL.